Each of the 10 T cell receptor beta chains below was sequenced from the same sample in a study of T cell repertoires in cytomegalovirus infection. One entry per CDR3 protein results from TCRdb running MiXCR on the reads. The data contain 200,000 to 300,000 distinct CDR3 sequences, roughly 10% of them singletons. Sequences were obtained from PBMCs. The receptors were gathered from a human donor in good health (CMV status not recorded). Some clones in this sample may be carry-over from other donors' samples.

This clonotype came up many times. The chain is built from TRBV7-2 and TRBJ2-1; 12 positions agree with TRBD2. The CDR3 is 15 amino acids. Germline V gene sequence: CDR1 SGHTA, CDR2 FQGNSA. V gave up 3 bases and J gave up 9 bases; unmatched junction bases: 6. CDR3 in DNA: TGTGCCAGCAGCTTTGGACTAGCGGGACGCAGTGAGCAGTTCTTC. This encodes CASSFGLAGRSEQFF.

This clonotype was observed many times. The chain links TRBV5-1 to TRBJ2-3; 8 bases agree with TRBD2. Trimming removed 4 bases from V and 0 bases from J; junction bases left unmatched: 7. This CDR3 has 16 residues. Germline-derived CDR1 and CDR2 are SGHRS and YFSETQ. CDR3 DNA sequence: TGCGCCAGCAGCGGGACTAGTCCGTTTAGCACAGATACGCAGTATTTT. Amino acid sequence: CASSGTSPFSTDTQYF. Variable domain in full (rest from reference TRBV5-1 and TRBJ2-3): KAGVTQTPRYLIKTRGQQVTLSCSPISGHRSVSWYQQTPGQGLQFLFEYFSETQRNKGNFPGRFSGRQFSNSRSEMNVSTLELGDSALYLCASSGTSPFSTDTQYFGPGTRLTVL.

This clonotype appeared many times. The CDR3 sequence: CSARVTGLAGSEKSYEQYF. For the CDR3, the DNA is TGCAGTGCTAGAGTAACGGGACTAGCGGGGAGTGAGAAGTCCTACGAGCAGTACTTC. The J gene is TRBJ2-7, the V gene TRBV20-1; 13 nucleotides align to TRBD2. This CDR3 spans 19 amino acids. Germline V gives CDR1 DFQATT, CDR2 SNEGSKA (reference sequence). After removal of 1 base from V and 1 base from J, the junction contained 13 bases not matched to a gene.

This clonotype was counted only a few times. The rearrangement links TRBV20-1 to TRBJ2-3, with a weak D call TRBD1 (5 bases). Germline lookup yields CDR1 DFQATT and CDR2 SNEGSKA (reference sequence). V was cut by 6 bases and J by 2 bases, with 15 bases left in between. This CDR3 is built from 14 residues. CDR3 sequence (DNA): TGCAGTGCAGAACCGGACACCTACACAGATACGCAGTATTTT. Amino acids: CSAEPDTYTDTQYF.

This clonotype was counted ten times or more. The chain employs TRBV5-5 and TRBJ2-3; 14 nucleotides match TRBD2. CDR1 is SGHKS and CDR2 is YYEKEE in the germline V gene (reference sequence). V trimming: 0 bases; J trimming: 4 bases; junction bases outside the gene matches: 7. CDR3 length: 18 amino acids. The CDR3 DNA reads as TGTGCCAGCAGCTTGGGACTAGCGGGGGGGCTTCAGGCAGATACGCAGTATTTT. This encodes CASSLGLAGGLQADTQYF. Full variable domain (rest looked up from reference TRBV5-5 and TRBJ2-3): DAGVTQSPTHLIKTRGQQVTLRCSPISGHKSVSWYQQVLGQGPQFIFQYYEKEERGRGNFPDRFSARQFPNYSSELNVNALLLGDSALYLCASSLGLAGGLQADTQYFGPGTRLTVL.

V and J are TRBV20-1 and TRBJ2-3, with TRBD1 identical over 7 bases. CDR3 size: 15 residues. V gave up 3 bases and J gave up 0 bases; unmatched junction bases: 6. The germline gives CDR1 DFQATT, CDR2 SNEGSKA (reference sequence). CDR3: CSASDRAISTDTQYF. CDR3 in DNA: TGCAGTGCTAGCGACAGGGCAATCAGCACAGATACGCAGTATTTT.

The V and J genes are TRBV7-6 and TRBJ2-1; unclear D gene. The germline gives CDR1 SGHVS, CDR2 FNYEAQ. The CDR3 consists of 18 residues. The V and J ends lost 4 bases and 2 bases respectively, with 21 bases between them. Written as DNA, the CDR3 is TGTGCCAGCAGCTCCCGAAGCGATAACGGTAGAACCTACAATGAGCAGTTCTTC. Translated, it gives CASSSRSDNGRTYNEQFF.

Here the CDR3 DNA reads TGCGCCAGCAGTCGGAGGACTTACCTACAAGAGACCCAGTACTTC. Its protein product is CASSRRTYLQETQYF. The chain joins TRBV23-1 to TRBJ2-5; D might be TRBD2 (5 bases). TRBV23-1 is annotated as an ORF whose role is uncertain. Trimming removed 4 bases at V and 2 bases at J, with 14 bases between. This CDR3 contains 15 residues.

This clonotype was seen many times. The rearrangement uses TRBV7-2 and TRBJ2-5, with TRBD2 identical over 10 bases. Germline V gene lookup returns CDR1 SGHTA and CDR2 FQGNSA. CDR3 length: 15 amino acids. Trimming took 1 base from V and 7 from J; bases not matched to a gene: 6. CDR3 bases: TGTGCCAGCAGCTTAGGCCTAGCGGGAGCGGCGACCCAGTACTTC. Amino acids: CASSLGLAGAATQYF.

This clonotype has a count of ten or more. The chain uses TRBV20-1 and TRBJ1-6; perhaps TRBD1 as D (5 bases). The CDR3 contains 14 residues. CDR1 is DFQATT, CDR2 SNEGSKA, per germline (reference sequence). The germline V and J ends were trimmed by 4 bases and 7 bases, with 14 bases remaining between them. Written as DNA, the CDR3 is TGCAGTGCTACCCCCGGGGGAGGCAATTCACCCCTCCACTTT. Translation gives CSATPGGGNSPLHF.